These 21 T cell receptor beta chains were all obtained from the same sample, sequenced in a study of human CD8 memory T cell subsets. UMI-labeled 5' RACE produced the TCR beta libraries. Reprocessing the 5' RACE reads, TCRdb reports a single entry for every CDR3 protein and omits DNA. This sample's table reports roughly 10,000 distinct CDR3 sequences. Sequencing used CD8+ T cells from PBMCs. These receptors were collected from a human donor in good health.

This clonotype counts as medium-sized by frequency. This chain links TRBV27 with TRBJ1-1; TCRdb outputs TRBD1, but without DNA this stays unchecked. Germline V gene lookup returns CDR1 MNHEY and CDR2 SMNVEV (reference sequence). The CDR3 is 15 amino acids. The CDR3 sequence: CASSLGIGGNTEAFF.

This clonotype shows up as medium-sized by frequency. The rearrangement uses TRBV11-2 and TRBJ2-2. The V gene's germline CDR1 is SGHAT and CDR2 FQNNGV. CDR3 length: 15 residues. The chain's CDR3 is CASSLATANTGELFF. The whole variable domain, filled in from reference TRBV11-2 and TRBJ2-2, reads EAGVAQSPRYKIIEKRQSVAFWCNPISGHATLYWYQQILGQGPKLLIQFQNNGVVDDSQLPKDRFSAERLKGVDSTLKIQPAKLEDSAVYLCASSLATANTGELFFGEGSRLTVL.

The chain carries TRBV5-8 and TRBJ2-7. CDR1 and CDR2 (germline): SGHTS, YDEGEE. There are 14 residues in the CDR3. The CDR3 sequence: CASSLDRVSYEQYF.

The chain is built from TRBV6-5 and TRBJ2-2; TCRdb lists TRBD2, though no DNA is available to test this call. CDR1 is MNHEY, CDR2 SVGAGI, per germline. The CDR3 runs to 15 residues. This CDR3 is CASSYRLSNTGELFF.

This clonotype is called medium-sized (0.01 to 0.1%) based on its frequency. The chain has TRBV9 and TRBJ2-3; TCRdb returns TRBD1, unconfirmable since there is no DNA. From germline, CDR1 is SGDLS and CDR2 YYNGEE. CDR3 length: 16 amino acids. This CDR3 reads CASSANPGQGTDTQYF.

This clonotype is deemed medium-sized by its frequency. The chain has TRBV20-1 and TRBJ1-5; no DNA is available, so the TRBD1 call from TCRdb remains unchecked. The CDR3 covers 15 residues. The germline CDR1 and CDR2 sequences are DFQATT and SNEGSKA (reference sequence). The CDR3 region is CSASTHRDSAQPQHF.

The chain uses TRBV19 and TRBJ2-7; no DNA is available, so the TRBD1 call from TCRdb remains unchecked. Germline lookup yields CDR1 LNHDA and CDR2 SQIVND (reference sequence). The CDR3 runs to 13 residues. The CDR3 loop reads CASSGGPFGEQYF.

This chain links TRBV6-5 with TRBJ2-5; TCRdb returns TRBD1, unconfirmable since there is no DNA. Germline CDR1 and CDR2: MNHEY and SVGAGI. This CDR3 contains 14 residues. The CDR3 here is CASSYGGRIETQYF.

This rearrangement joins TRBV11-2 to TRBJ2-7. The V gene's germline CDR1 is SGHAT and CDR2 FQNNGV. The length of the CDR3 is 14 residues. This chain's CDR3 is CASSLGSGRYEQYF.

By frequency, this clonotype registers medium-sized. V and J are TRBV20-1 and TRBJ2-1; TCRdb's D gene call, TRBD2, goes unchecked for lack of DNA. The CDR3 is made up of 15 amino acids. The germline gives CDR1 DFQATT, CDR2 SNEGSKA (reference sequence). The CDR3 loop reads CSASPPGLVSNEQFF.

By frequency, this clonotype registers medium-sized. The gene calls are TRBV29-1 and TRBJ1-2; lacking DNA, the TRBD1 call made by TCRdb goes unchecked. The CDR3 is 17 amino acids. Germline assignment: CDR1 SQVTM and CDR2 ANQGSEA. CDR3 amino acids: CSVGPSGGYSSNYGYTF.

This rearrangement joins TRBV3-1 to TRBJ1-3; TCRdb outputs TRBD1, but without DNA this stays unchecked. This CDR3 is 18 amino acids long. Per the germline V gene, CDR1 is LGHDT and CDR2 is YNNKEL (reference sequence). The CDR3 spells CASSQDGTDTFSGNTIYF.

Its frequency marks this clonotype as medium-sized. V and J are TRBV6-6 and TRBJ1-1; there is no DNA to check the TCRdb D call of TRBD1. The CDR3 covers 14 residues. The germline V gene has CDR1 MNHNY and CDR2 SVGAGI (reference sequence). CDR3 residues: CASSSGGLNTEAFF.

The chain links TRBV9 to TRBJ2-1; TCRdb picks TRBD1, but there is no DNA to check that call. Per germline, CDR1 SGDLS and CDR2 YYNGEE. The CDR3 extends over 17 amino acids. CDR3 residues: CASSVGGAATPYNEQFF.

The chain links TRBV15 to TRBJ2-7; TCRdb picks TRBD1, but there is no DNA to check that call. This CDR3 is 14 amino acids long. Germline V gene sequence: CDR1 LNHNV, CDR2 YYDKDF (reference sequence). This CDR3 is CATSFGTGGDEQYF.

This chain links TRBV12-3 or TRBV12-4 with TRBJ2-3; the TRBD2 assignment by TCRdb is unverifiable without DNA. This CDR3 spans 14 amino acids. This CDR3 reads CASSLAGGGDTQYF.

The CDR3 reads CASSPSPTTGAVWGETQYF. The J gene is TRBJ2-5, the V gene TRBV27; TCRdb names TRBD1, which stays unverified in the absence of DNA. The CDR3 covers 19 residues. The V gene's germline CDR1 is MNHEY and CDR2 SMNVEV (reference sequence).

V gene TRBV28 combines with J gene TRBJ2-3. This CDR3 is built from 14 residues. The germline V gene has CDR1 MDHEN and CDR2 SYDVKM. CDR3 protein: CASTRLYRTDTQYF. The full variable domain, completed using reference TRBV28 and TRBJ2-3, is DVKVTQSSRYLVKRTGEKVFLECVQDMDHENMFWYRQDPGLGLRLIYFSYDVKMKEKGDIPEGYSVSREKKERFSLILESASTNQTSMYLCASTRLYRTDTQYFGPGTRLTVL.

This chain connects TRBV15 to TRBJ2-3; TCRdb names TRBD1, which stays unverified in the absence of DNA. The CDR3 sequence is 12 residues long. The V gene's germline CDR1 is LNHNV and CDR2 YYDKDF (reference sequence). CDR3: CATRKQGDTQYF.

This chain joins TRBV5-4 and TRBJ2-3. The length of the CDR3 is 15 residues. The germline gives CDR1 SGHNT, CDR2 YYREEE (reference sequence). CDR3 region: CASSPGHSSTDTQYF.

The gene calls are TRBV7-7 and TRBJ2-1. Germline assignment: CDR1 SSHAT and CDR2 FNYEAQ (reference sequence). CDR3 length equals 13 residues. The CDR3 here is CASSPMIYNEQFF.